This T cell receptor (beta chain) originates from a study of blood T cell repertoires in COVID-19. Study-level background: COVID-19 samples, acute and convalescent, were from the United States, Italy and Spain. Sources were T cells, B-cell-depleted T cells, or PBMCs; the material itself was cDNA or gDNA.

The germline CDR1 and CDR2 sequences are SGDLS and YYNGEE. V trimming: 0 bases; J trimming: 8 bases; junction bases outside the gene matches: 11. The CDR3 contains 16 residues. Original handling: Nucleated cell counts were estimated from reference gene primer amplification. Repertoires were generated with immunoSEQ multiplex PCR, while TCRdb's copy carries only in-frame clones and drops some. V, J and clone size are taken as reported in that table, and D and trimming were inferred from the DNA itself. Among approximately 84,000 clones listed, 75% to 85% were seen once. V and J are TRBV9 and TRBJ2-1; 7 positions agree with TRBD2. This sequence originates from an elderly woman with acute or convalescent COVID-19. Sequenced material: peripheral blood. The CDR3 DNA reads as TGTGCCAGCAGCGTAGGTGGGACGGGAGGTGGCTATGAGCAGTTCTTC. Translating gives CASSVGGTGGGYEQFF.